One and the same sample provided the 7 T cell receptor beta chains below, sequenced in a study of blood T cell repertoires in COVID-19. Profiled with immunoSEQ multiplex PCR; TCRdb holds only in-frame clones, not every one. The table includes about 150,000 clones, approximately 90% detected once. Sequencing was performed on PBMCs or T cells enriched from blood (not recorded which). Receptor source: a woman aged 40 to 50 who had been exposed to COVID-19.

This clone appeared once. The CDR3 DNA reads TGCGCCAGCAGCCTAGGGGACACCACAGATACGCAGTATTTT. Translated: CASSLGDTTDTQYF. The genes are TRBV5-1 and TRBJ2-3, with D possibly being TRBD1 (6 bases). Germline V lookup: CDR1 SGHRS, CDR2 YFSETQ. The CDR3 is 14 residues long. Trimming shortened V by 4 bases and J by 2 bases, and 11 bases separated the two germline ends.

V usage is TRBV7-9 and J usage is TRBJ2-7, with 7 bases aligning to TRBD2. Per the germline V gene, CDR1 is SEHNR and CDR2 is FQNEAQ (reference sequence). V shed 0 bases and J 7 bases; nucleotides not matched to a gene: 3. This CDR3 region has 13 residues. CDR3 sequence (DNA): TGTGCCAGCAGCTTAGCAGGGAGGGTGGAGCAGTACTTC. Translated: CASSLAGRVEQYF.

The genes are TRBV5-1 and TRBJ2-2; 8 nucleotides align to TRBD1. J gave up 5 bases and V 6 bases, and 15 bases lay outside the gene matches. Germline-derived CDR1 and CDR2 are SGHRS and YFSETQ. This CDR3 region has 17 residues. CDR3 in DNA: TGCGCCAGCATCCCAAACCATCAGGGGGCGGCGACCGGGGAGCTGTTTTTT. It yields the protein CASIPNHQGAATGELFF.

The rearrangement links TRBV6-5 to TRBJ2-1; TRBD2 matches 7 bases. Losses at the gene ends were 3 bases for V and 3 bases for J; bases not matched to a gene: 5. The CDR3 length is 15 residues. Germline CDR1 is MNHEY and CDR2 is SVGAGI. CDR3 sequence (DNA): TGTGCCAGCAGTTATAGGCTAGCGGACTACAATGAGCAGTTCTTC. Translated, it gives CASSYRLADYNEQFF.

The sample holds one count of this clone. In DNA form, the CDR3 reads TGTGCCAGCAGCGTATCAGGGACAGGGATTAATGGCTACACCTTC. Amino acids: CASSVSGTGINGYTF. V is TRBV9 and J is TRBJ1-2; 9 bases agree with TRBD1. V shed 1 base, J shed 6 bases, and the junction held 7 bases outside the gene matches. The CDR3 covers 15 residues. Per the germline V gene, CDR1 is SGDLS and CDR2 is YYNGEE. The whole variable domain, remainder taken from reference TRBV9 and TRBJ1-2, is DSGVTQTPKHLITATGQRVTLRCSPRSGDLSVYWYQQSLDQGLQFLIQYYNGEERAKGNILERFSAQQFPDLHSELNLSSLELGDSALYFCASSVSGTGINGYTFGSGTRLTVV.

Only a few counts were recorded for this clone. This chain links TRBV19 with TRBJ2-1, with a weak D call TRBD1 (6 bases). Trimming removed 5 bases at V and 4 bases at J, with 12 bases between. The CDR3 length is 14 residues. Per germline, CDR1 LNHDA and CDR2 SQIVND (reference sequence). DNA for the CDR3: TGTGCCAGTAGTTACAGGGTTGTATACAATGAGCAGTTCTTC. Protein product: CASSYRVVYNEQFF.

This sequence joins TRBV5-4 and TRBJ1-1; 7 nucleotides agree with TRBD1. Germline trimming cut 3 bases from V and 1 base from J; bases unmatched to any gene: 3. The germline gives CDR1 SGHNT, CDR2 YYREEE (reference sequence). The CDR3 spans 14 residues. As DNA, the CDR3 is TGTGCCAGCAGCTCGGACAGGAAGAACACTGAAGCTTTCTTT. Amino acids: CASSSDRKNTEAFF.